Below, 23 T cell receptor beta chains from the same sample are listed, as sequenced in a study of T-cell memory formation after mild COVID-19. Each CDR3 protein is one row after TCRdb ran MiXCR on the 5' RACE reads. The repertoire holds about 150,000 distinct CDR3 sequences, roughly 21% seen once, with around 2.4% in the top ten. The sample taken for sequencing was PBMCs or a T cell subset sorted from them (not recorded which). The receptors originated from an adult woman who had mild COVID-19 (a few samples of this study predate the infection). Cell type and time point are not known.

This clonotype has only a few counts. The chain uses TRBV20-1 and TRBJ2-7, with TRBD1 matching over 9 bases. Losses at the gene ends were 2 bases for V and 4 bases for J; bases not matched to a gene: 9. The CDR3 runs to 15 residues. Germline lookup yields CDR1 DFQATT and CDR2 SNEGSKA (reference sequence). The CDR3, as DNA: TGCAGTGCTAGACGTACAGGGGGCGGTTTATACGAGCAGTACTTC. Its translation: CSARRTGGGLYEQYF.

This clonotype came up many times. The V gene is TRBV20-1, the J gene TRBJ1-2; D is uncertain. The germline CDR1 and CDR2 sequences are DFQATT and SNEGSKA (reference sequence). The CDR3 is made up of 11 amino acids. The V gene lost 3 bases and the J gene lost 7 bases, with 9 bases spanning the gap. CDR3 loop: CSASGNSGYTF. The CDR3 DNA is TGCAGTGCTAGCGGGAACAGTGGCTACACCTTC.

The genes are TRBV7-2 and TRBJ1-5, with TRBD1 matching 7 bases. CDR3 length: 15 amino acids. V lost 5 bases to trimming and J lost 3 bases; unmatched junction nucleotides: 7. From germline, CDR1 is SGHTA and CDR2 FQGNSA. This chain's CDR3 is CASSHQTGDNQPQHF. CDR3 DNA sequence: TGTGCCAGCAGCCATCAAACAGGGGACAATCAGCCCCAGCATTTT. Together with reference TRBV7-2 and TRBJ1-5, the CDR3 gives the full variable domain: GAGVSQSPSNKVTEKGKDVELRCDPISGHTALYWYRQSLGQGLEFLIYFQGNSAPDKSGLPSDRFSAERTGGSVSTLTIQRTQQEDSAVYLCASSHQTGDNQPQHFGDGTRLSIL.

This clonotype was detected ten times or more. This chain joins TRBV7-2 and TRBJ2-5; TRBD1 might be the D (5 bases). The germline V gene encodes CDR1 SGHTA and CDR2 FQGNSA. V was pared by 2 bases and J by 4 bases, with 5 bases between. CDR3 length: 12 amino acids. As DNA, the CDR3 is TGTGCCAGCAGCTTAAGGGGAGAGACCCAGTACTTC. This codes for CASSLRGETQYF. Using reference TRBV7-2 and TRBJ2-5 for the parts outside the CDR3, the full variable domain is GAGVSQSPSNKVTEKGKDVELRCDPISGHTALYWYRQSLGQGLEFLIYFQGNSAPDKSGLPSDRFSAERTGGSVSTLTIQRTQQEDSAVYLCASSLRGETQYFGPGTRLLVL.

This clonotype came up a few times. V and J are TRBV15 and TRBJ2-7; no definite D call. Trimming left V 0 bases short and J 6 bases short, with 3 bases between. CDR1 is LNHNV and CDR2 is YYDKDF in the germline V gene (reference sequence). The CDR3 runs to 11 residues. The CDR3 DNA follows: TGTGCCACCAGCAGAGATAGCGAGCAGTACTTC. It is translated as CATSRDSEQYF.

This clonotype has just a few counts. The rearrangement links TRBV4-2 to TRBJ2-1, with TRBD2 matching over 13 bases. There are 16 residues in the CDR3. The germline V gene has CDR1 LGHNA and CDR2 YNFKEQ. The V gene end was trimmed by 4 bases and the J gene end by 9 bases; junction bases not matched to a gene: 9. As DNA, the CDR3 is TGTGCCAGCAGCCGAGAACTAGCGGGGGGGCCTAGTGAGCAGTTCTTC. This sequence encodes CASSRELAGGPSEQFF.

The chain joins TRBV11-2 to TRBJ2-7, with a tentative D call TRBD2 (5 bases). The length of the CDR3 is 13 residues. The V end lost 8 bases, the J end lost 6 bases, and 17 bases lay between the germline ends. CDR1 and CDR2 (germline): SGHAT, FQNNGV. As DNA, the CDR3 is TGTGCCAGCTCGGAGGCCCACTCCGGCGAGCAGTACTTC. This gives the protein CASSEAHSGEQYF.

The chain carries TRBV20-1 and TRBJ2-7; either TRBD1 or TRBD2 may supply D (6 bases each). The length of the CDR3 is 20 residues. Germline lookup yields CDR1 DFQATT and CDR2 SNEGSKA (reference sequence). V gave up 3 bases and J gave up 0 bases, with 30 bases separating them. The CDR3 DNA reads TGCAGTGCTAGTTCTAGCGTCGGGACACGGGGGTTGGGGGTCTCCTACGAGCAGTACTTC. Encoded protein: CSASSSVGTRGLGVSYEQYF.

The table lists this clonotype with a few counts. The J gene is TRBJ1-1, the V gene TRBV7-9; D is perhaps TRBD1 (6 bases). Germline CDR1 is SEHNR and CDR2 is FQNEAQ (reference sequence). Trimming left V 5 bases short and J 5 bases short, with 18 bases between. The CDR3 loop spans 15 amino acids. CDR3 loop: CASSPHGGAGTEAFF. The CDR3 region has the DNA TGTGCCAGCAGCCCCCACGGGGGGGCAGGGACTGAAGCTTTCTTT.

This clonotype was seen more than once but under ten times. The chain carries TRBV7-8 and TRBJ2-1, with TRBD2 identical over 14 bases. Germline CDR1 reads SGHVS; CDR2 reads FQNEAQ. CDR3 size: 17 residues. The trim removed 4 bases at V and 3 bases at J, leaving 5 bases unmatched. The CDR3 region is CASSSGTSGGDYNEQFF. CDR3 nucleotide sequence: TGTGCCAGCAGCTCCGGGACTAGCGGGGGAGACTACAATGAGCAGTTCTTC.

The CDR3 is CSARPGTGLHEQYF. The CDR3 nucleotides read TGCAGTGCTAGGCCGGGCACAGGGCTGCACGAGCAGTACTTC. The gene calls are TRBV20-1 and TRBJ2-7; TRBD1 might be the D (6 bases). Germline CDR1 and CDR2: DFQATT and SNEGSKA (reference sequence). CDR3 size: 14 residues. V dropped 3 bases and J dropped 5 bases, with 17 bases sitting between them.

The V call is TRBV24-1, the J call TRBJ2-1; 9 bases map to TRBD1. This CDR3 region has 15 residues. V lost 9 bases, J lost 4 bases, and 9 bases stayed unmatched. The V gene's germline CDR1 is KGHDR and CDR2 SFDVKD. CDR3 DNA: TGTGCCACCGCACAGGGGGCGGCGGGATACAATGAGCAGTTCTTC. Its protein product is CATAQGAAGYNEQFF.

The chain employs TRBV7-3 and TRBJ2-3; D is unresolved. CDR3 length: 11 amino acids. V was shortened by 8 bases and J by 0 bases, with 3 bases between the two germline ends. In germline, CDR1 is SGHTA, CDR2 FQGTGA. The CDR3 is CASQSTDTQYF. In DNA form, the CDR3 reads TGTGCCAGCCAGAGCACAGATACGCAGTATTTT.

The chain recombines TRBV11-2 with TRBJ2-7; D assignment may be TRBD1 or TRBD2 (5 bases each). Trimming left V 2 bases short and J 2 bases short, with 10 bases between. The CDR3 length is 14 residues. Germline values: CDR1 SGHAT, CDR2 FQNNGV. The CDR3 nucleotides read TGTGCCAGCAGCTTATGGCCGGGACCCTACGAGCAGTACTTC. It translates to CASSLWPGPYEQYF.

This clonotype was found a few times. The rearrangement links TRBV6-5 to TRBJ2-6; D is unresolved. CDR3 length equals 17 residues. Between the trimmed V and J ends, which lost 2 bases and 1 base, there was a span of 12 bases. Germline CDR1 MNHEY, CDR2 SVGAGI. DNA of the CDR3: TGTGCCAGCAGTTACGAGGCCTCCATTTCTGGGGCCAACGTCCTGACTTTC. The encoded protein is CASSYEASISGANVLTF.

This chain uses TRBV4-2 with TRBJ2-4, with D perhaps matching TRBD2 (7 bases). V lost 1 base to trimming and J lost 3 bases, with 13 bases between them. This CDR3 region has 16 residues. Germline V lookup: CDR1 LGHNA, CDR2 YNFKEQ. CDR3 in amino acids: CASSQVGGRGKNIQYF. CDR3 nucleotides: TGTGCCAGCAGCCAAGTGGGGGGGCGAGGCAAAAACATTCAGTACTTC.

This clonotype was counted many times. The genes are TRBV9 and TRBJ2-3; 8 bases are a match to TRBD2. CDR3 length equals 18 residues. V lost 3 bases, J lost 6 bases, and 18 bases stayed unmatched. Germline lookup yields CDR1 SGDLS and CDR2 YYNGEE. CDR3 in amino acids: CASSAHTSTGGLSDTQYF. The CDR3 DNA sequence: TGTGCCAGCAGCGCCCACACTTCGACGGGAGGGCTGTCGGATACGCAGTATTTT.

This clonotype was seen a handful of times. This chain links TRBV6-1 with TRBJ2-1, with D perhaps matching TRBD2 (6 bases). CDR3 length: 16 residues. Between the trimmed V and J ends, which lost 0 bases and 4 bases, there was a span of 13 bases. Per the germline V gene, CDR1 is MNHNS and CDR2 is SASEGT. In nucleotides, the CDR3 is TGTGCCAGCAGTGAAGCGGCGACGGGAGCTTACAATGAGCAGTTCTTC. Protein sequence: CASSEAATGAYNEQFF.

This clonotype appeared a few times. The rearrangement joins TRBV10-3 to TRBJ1-1; D unclear. CDR3 length: 14 residues. Germline loops: CDR1 ENHRY, CDR2 SYGVKD. Trimming took 8 bases from V and 0 from J, leaving 13 bases between them. In DNA form, the CDR3 reads TGTGCCATCCAGATCGGGGAAGTGAACACTGAAGCTTTCTTT. It is translated as CAIQIGEVNTEAFF.

This rearrangement joins TRBV20-1 to TRBJ2-1, with 9 nucleotides matching TRBD1. The CDR3 extends over 16 amino acids. Per the germline V gene, CDR1 is DFQATT and CDR2 is SNEGSKA (reference sequence). With V trimmed by 0 bases and J by 9 bases, 12 bases remained unmatched. The CDR3 DNA reads TGCAGTGCTAGAGATTTGCGGGGACAGGGAACGGGTGAGCAGTTCTTC. This encodes CSARDLRGQGTGEQFF.

The genes are TRBV6-5 and TRBJ2-1; no clear D gene. This CDR3 has 13 residues. V was pared by 6 bases and J by 7 bases, with 13 bases between. Germline assignment: CDR1 MNHEY and CDR2 SVGAGI. The CDR3 loop is CASSFPQANEQFF. CDR3 coding DNA: TGTGCCAGCAGCTTCCCCCAGGCAAATGAGCAGTTCTTC.

The V and J genes are TRBV2 and TRBJ2-1; 7 positions agree with TRBD2. CDR3 length: 13 amino acids. Germline CDR1 SNHLY, CDR2 FYNNEI. The trim removed 9 bases at V and 6 bases at J, leaving 8 bases unmatched. The CDR3 DNA sequence: TGTGCCAGGGAACGGGGGGTATCCAATGAGCAGTTCTTC. Its translation is CARERGVSNEQFF.

This chain uses TRBV5-1 with TRBJ2-5, with D perhaps matching TRBD1 or TRBD2 (5 bases each). V was shortened by 8 bases and J by 4 bases, with 15 bases between the two germline ends. This CDR3 contains 13 residues. Germline-derived CDR1 and CDR2 are SGHRS and YFSETQ. CDR3 region: CASSMRGPETQYF. The CDR3 DNA reads TGCGCCAGTTCCATGAGGGGCCCAGAGACCCAGTACTTC.